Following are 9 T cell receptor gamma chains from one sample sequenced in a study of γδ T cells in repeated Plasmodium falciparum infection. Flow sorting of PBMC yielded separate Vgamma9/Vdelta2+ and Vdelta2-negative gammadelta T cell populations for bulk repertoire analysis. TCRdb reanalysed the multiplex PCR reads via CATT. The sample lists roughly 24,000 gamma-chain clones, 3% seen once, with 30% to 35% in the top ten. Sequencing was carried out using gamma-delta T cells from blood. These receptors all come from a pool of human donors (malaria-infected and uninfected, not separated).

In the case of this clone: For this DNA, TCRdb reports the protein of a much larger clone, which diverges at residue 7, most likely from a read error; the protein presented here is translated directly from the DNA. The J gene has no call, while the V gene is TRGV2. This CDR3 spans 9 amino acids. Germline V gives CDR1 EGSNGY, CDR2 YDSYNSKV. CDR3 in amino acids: CATPGTGVF. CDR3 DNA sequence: TGTGCCACCCCTGGGACTGGTGTCTTT.

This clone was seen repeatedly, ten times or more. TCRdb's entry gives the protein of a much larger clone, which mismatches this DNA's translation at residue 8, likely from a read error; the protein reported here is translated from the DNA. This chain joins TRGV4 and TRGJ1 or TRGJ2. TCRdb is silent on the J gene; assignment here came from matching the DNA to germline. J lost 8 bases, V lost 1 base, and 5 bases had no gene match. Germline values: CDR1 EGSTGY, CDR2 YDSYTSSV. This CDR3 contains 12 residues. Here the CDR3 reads CATWDGGHKKLF. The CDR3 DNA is TGTGCCACCTGGGATGGCGGTCATAAGAAACTCTTT.

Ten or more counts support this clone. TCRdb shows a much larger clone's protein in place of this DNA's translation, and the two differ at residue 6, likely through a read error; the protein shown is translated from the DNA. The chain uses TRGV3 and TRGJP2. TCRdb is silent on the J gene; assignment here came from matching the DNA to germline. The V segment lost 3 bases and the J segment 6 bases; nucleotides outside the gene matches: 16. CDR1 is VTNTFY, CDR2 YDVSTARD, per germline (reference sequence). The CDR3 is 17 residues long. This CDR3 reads CATWDGPSAPRDWIKTF. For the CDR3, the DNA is TGTGCCACCTGGGACGGGCCGTCTGCTCCCCGTGATTGGATCAAGACGTTT.

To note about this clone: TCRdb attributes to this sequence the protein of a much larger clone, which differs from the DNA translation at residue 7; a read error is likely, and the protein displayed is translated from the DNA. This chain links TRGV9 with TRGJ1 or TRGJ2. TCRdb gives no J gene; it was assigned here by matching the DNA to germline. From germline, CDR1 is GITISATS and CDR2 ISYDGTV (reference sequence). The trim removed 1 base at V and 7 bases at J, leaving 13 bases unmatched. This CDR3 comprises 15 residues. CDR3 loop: CALWEVCGGRYKKLF. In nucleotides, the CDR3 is TGTGCCTTGTGGGAGGTATGCGGGGGTAGGTATAAGAAACTCTTT.

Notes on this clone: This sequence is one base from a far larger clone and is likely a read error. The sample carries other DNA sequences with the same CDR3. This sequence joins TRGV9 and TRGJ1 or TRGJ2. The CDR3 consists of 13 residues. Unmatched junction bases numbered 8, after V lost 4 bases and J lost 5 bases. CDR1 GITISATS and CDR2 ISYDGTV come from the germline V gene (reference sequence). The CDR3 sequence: CALWEVTDYKKLF. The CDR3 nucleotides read TGTGCCTTGTGGGAAGTGACGGATTATAAGAAACTCTTT.

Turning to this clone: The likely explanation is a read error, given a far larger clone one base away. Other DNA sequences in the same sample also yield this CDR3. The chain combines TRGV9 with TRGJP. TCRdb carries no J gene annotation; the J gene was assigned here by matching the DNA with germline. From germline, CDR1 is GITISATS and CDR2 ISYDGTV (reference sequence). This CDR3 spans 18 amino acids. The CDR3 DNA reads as TGTGCCCTGTGGGAGGATCTTACCCAAGAGTTGGGCAAAAAAATCAAGGTATTT. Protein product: CALWEDLTQELGKKIKVF.

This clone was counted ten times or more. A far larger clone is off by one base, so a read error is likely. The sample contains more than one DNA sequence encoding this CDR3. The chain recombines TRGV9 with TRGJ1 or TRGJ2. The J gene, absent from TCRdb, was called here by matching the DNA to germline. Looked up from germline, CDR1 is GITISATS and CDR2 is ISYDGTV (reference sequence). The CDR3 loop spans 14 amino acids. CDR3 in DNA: TGTGCCCTGTGGGAGTTCCCCAATTATTATAAGAAACTCTTT. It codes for CALWEFPNYYKKLF.

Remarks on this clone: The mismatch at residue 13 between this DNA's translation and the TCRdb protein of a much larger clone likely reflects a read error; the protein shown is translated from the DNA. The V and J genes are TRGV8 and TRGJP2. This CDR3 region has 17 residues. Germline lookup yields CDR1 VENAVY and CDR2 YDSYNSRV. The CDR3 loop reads CATWAIYPYSSDRIKTF. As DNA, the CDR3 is TGTGCCACCTGGGCTATATACCCATATAGTAGTGATCGGATCAAGACGTTT.

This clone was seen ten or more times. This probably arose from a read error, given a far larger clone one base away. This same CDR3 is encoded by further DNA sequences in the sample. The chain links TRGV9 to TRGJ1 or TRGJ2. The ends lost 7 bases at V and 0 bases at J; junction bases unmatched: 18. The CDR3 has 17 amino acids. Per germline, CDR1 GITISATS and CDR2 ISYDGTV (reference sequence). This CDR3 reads CALCLHNRQPNYYKKLF. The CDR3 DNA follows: TGTGCCTTGTGTCTCCACAACCGGCAACCGAATTATTATAAGAAACTCTTT.